These 24 T cell receptor beta chains share one sample of origin, sequenced in a study of OX40 agonist ivuxolimab in advanced cancers. The data were produced by immunoSEQ multiplex PCR, yet TCRdb's version contains in-frame clones alone and is incomplete. The table shows over 45,000 clones, with 70% to 85% occurring only once. Sequenced here: CD4+ or CD8+ T cells sorted from blood, sampled in a trial of the OX40 agonist ivuxolimab. These receptors all come from an adult with an advanced solid tumor such as melanoma, head and neck, liver or kidney cancer.

This chain links TRBV7-6 with TRBJ2-1; no clear D gene. Per germline, CDR1 SGHVS and CDR2 FNYEAQ. The V end lost 4 bases, the J end lost 10 bases, and 11 bases lay between the germline ends. The CDR3 spans 12 residues. The CDR3 DNA sequence: TGTGCCAGCAGCTCCTTCGCTGGGGAGCAGTTCTTC. Translation: CASSSFAGEQFF.

This rearrangement joins TRBV4-3 to TRBJ2-1; D possibly corresponds to TRBD2 (6 bases). With 0 bases removed from V and 7 bases from J, the gap between germline ends came to 16 bases. This CDR3 has 16 amino acids. CDR1 is LGHNA, CDR2 YSLEER, per germline. CDR3 loop: CASSQEPTGRGNEQFF. For the CDR3, the DNA is TGCGCCAGCAGCCAAGAGCCCACCGGACGGGGGAATGAGCAGTTCTTC.

The rearrangement links TRBV18 to TRBJ1-2, with 8 bases that match TRBD1. CDR1 and CDR2 from the germline V gene are KGHSH and LQKENI. V shed 3 bases and J 3 bases; nucleotides not matched to a gene: 3. The CDR3 contains 14 residues. The CDR3 is CASSPDRADYGYTF. As DNA, the CDR3 is TGTGCCAGCTCACCGGACAGGGCAGACTATGGCTACACCTTC. The full variable domain, rest sourced from reference TRBV18 and TRBJ1-2, is NAGVMQNPRHLVRRRGQEARLRCSPMKGHSHVYWYRQLPEEGLKFMVYLQKENIIDESGMPKERFSAEFPKEGPSILRIQQVVRGDSAAYFCASSPDRADYGYTFGSGTRLTVV.

CDR3 residues: CASSLRTASTGNTIYF. The CDR3 DNA is TGTGCCAGCAGCTTACGGACAGCGAGCACTGGAAACACCATATATTTT. The chain carries TRBV7-8 and TRBJ1-3, with a possible D match to TRBD1 (6 bases). From germline, CDR1 is SGHVS and CDR2 FQNEAQ. The CDR3 extends over 16 amino acids. V lost 2 bases to trimming and J lost 2 bases, with 13 bases between them.

The V call is TRBV2, the J call TRBJ2-3; D not resolved. The germline CDR1 and CDR2 sequences are SNHLY and FYNNEI. V was clipped by 1 base and J by 2 bases, with 10 bases between them. The CDR3 has 15 residues. The CDR3 DNA reads as TGTGCCAGCAGTGAAGTTGGAGCCTCCACAGATACGCAGTATTTT. As protein: CASSEVGASTDTQYF. Looking up the rest from reference TRBV2 and TRBJ2-3 gives the full variable domain: EPEVTQTPSHQVTQMGQEVILRCVPISNHLYFYWYRQILGQKVEFLVSFYNNEISEKSEIFDDQFSVERPDGSNFTLKIRSTKLEDSAMYFCASSEVGASTDTQYFGPGTRLTVL.

This chain joins TRBV7-3 and TRBJ2-1; 11 bases line up with TRBD2. V shed 5 bases and J 6 bases; nucleotides not matched to a gene: 6. The CDR3 has 15 residues. Germline V gives CDR1 SGHTA, CDR2 FQGTGA. The CDR3 DNA is TGTGCCAGCAGCCTCACTAGCGGGAGTTTCAATGAGCAGTTCTTC. Translating gives CASSLTSGSFNEQFF.

The CDR3 loop is CASSPGGRETQYF. The CDR3 DNA reads TGTGCCAGCAGTCCGGGGGGAAGGGAGACCCAGTACTTC. The chain employs TRBV28 and TRBJ2-5, with 7 bases that match TRBD2. The CDR3 contains 13 residues. The V gene's germline CDR1 is MDHEN and CDR2 SYDVKM. V was clipped by 5 bases and J by 5 bases; unmatched bases: 5.

The chain links TRBV5-1 to TRBJ1-5; D is perhaps TRBD1 (6 bases). CDR1 and CDR2 from the germline V gene are SGHRS and YFSETQ. V was shortened by 4 bases and J by 6 bases, with 14 bases between the two germline ends. There are 14 residues in the CDR3. This chain's CDR3 is CASSAQGMGQPQHF. DNA for the CDR3: TGCGCCAGCAGCGCACAGGGTATGGGTCAGCCCCAGCATTTT.

This chain joins TRBV9 and TRBJ2-5; D uncertain. The V and J ends lost 0 bases and 3 bases respectively, with 15 bases between them. The CDR3 runs 16 residues. Germline V gene lookup returns CDR1 SGDLS and CDR2 YYNGEE. The CDR3 sequence: CASSVGLTAVKETQYF. CDR3 DNA: TGTGCCAGCAGCGTAGGTCTGACTGCGGTCAAAGAGACCCAGTACTTC.

The chain carries TRBV7-9 and TRBJ2-4; 8 nucleotides line up with TRBD1. The CDR3 totals 19 residues. CDR1 and CDR2 (germline): SEHNR, FQNEAQ (reference sequence). Losses at the gene ends were 1 base for V and 4 bases for J; bases not matched to a gene: 15. The CDR3 spells CASSLGLLRDRRGKNIQYF. The CDR3 nucleotides read TGTGCCAGCAGCTTAGGACTCCTCCGGGACAGGAGGGGGAAAAACATTCAGTACTTC.

The chain is built from TRBV7-3 and TRBJ2-1; TRBD2 might be the D (5 bases). The CDR3 totals 14 residues. V was shortened by 5 bases and J by 5 bases, with 13 bases between the two germline ends. The germline CDR1 and CDR2 sequences are SGHTA and FQGTGA. This CDR3 reads CASSPGLLDNEQFF. CDR3 nucleotide sequence: TGTGCCAGCAGCCCCGGACTCTTGGACAATGAGCAGTTCTTC.

The V gene is TRBV6-4, the J gene TRBJ2-2; TRBD2 matches 8 bases. The CDR3 spans 15 residues. V lost 3 bases, J lost 5 bases, and 5 bases stayed unmatched. Germline V gene data show CDR1 as MRHNA and CDR2 as SNTAGT. The DNA for the CDR3 is TGTGCCAGCAGTGAAGCGGTAGCGGGGACCGGGGAGCTGTTTTTT. As protein: CASSEAVAGTGELFF.

The chain links TRBV2 to TRBJ1-5, with D possibly matching TRBD1 (5 bases). The CDR3 contains 15 residues. V dropped 6 bases and J dropped 1 base, with 13 bases sitting between them. CDR1 and CDR2 from the germline V gene are SNHLY and FYNNEI. CDR3 in DNA: TGTGCCAGCAGCGCCAACAGGCGAAGCAATCAGCCCCAGCATTTT. This sequence encodes CASSANRRSNQPQHF.

This sequence joins TRBV18 and TRBJ2-7; tentatively, D is TRBD2 (7 bases). This CDR3 contains 15 residues. Germline V gives CDR1 KGHSH, CDR2 LQKENI. V lost 6 bases, J lost 6 bases, and 21 bases lay in between. The DNA for the CDR3 is TGTGCCAGCTCTCCCGGGGGGCAAAAAGGTCGCGAGCAGTACTTC. It yields the protein CASSPGGQKGREQYF. Looking up the rest from reference TRBV18 and TRBJ2-7 gives the full variable domain: NAGVMQNPRHLVRRRGQEARLRCSPMKGHSHVYWYRQLPEEGLKFMVYLQKENIIDESGMPKERFSAEFPKEGPSILRIQQVVRGDSAAYFCASSPGGQKGREQYFGPGTRLTVT.

The V call is TRBV27, the J call TRBJ1-1, with D possibly matching TRBD1 (5 bases). Germline V gives CDR1 MNHEY, CDR2 SMNVEV (reference sequence). With 4 bases removed from V and 5 bases from J, the gap between germline ends came to 17 bases. The CDR3 contains 15 residues. The chain's CDR3 is CASSSPLRGRTEAFF. As DNA, the CDR3 is TGTGCCAGCAGTTCCCCCCTGAGGGGTCGAACTGAAGCTTTCTTT.

This chain connects TRBV28 to TRBJ2-7, with a possible D match to TRBD2 (6 bases). CDR3 length equals 14 residues. V lost 6 bases to trimming and J lost 3 bases, with 15 bases between them. Germline CDR1 is MDHEN and CDR2 is SYDVKM. This CDR3 is CASRPVGSHYEQYF. The CDR3 bases are TGTGCCAGCAGGCCGGTCGGGAGCCACTACGAGCAGTACTTC. The full variable domain, rest sourced from reference TRBV28 and TRBJ2-7, is DVKVTQSSRYLVKRTGEKVFLECVQDMDHENMFWYRQDPGLGLRLIYFSYDVKMKEKGDIPEGYSVSREKKERFSLILESASTNQTSMYLCASRPVGSHYEQYFGPGTRLTVT.

The genes are TRBV7-3 and TRBJ1-5; D ambiguous. Trimming removed 1 base from V and 6 bases from J, with 19 bases in between. Germline lookup yields CDR1 SGHTA and CDR2 FQGTGA. This CDR3 is 17 amino acids long. CDR3 coding DNA: TGTGCCAGCAGCTTAAGTTTCGCGGGCCTGGGAGGTCAGCCCCAGCATTTT. Its translation is CASSLSFAGLGGQPQHF.

The chain has TRBV19 and TRBJ2-3; 12 bases are a match to TRBD1. Germline CDR1 LNHDA, CDR2 SQIVND (reference sequence). There are 18 residues in the CDR3. Germline trimming cut 4 bases from V and 4 bases from J; bases unmatched to any gene: 12. CDR3 nucleotides: TGTGCCAGTAGTAGGACCCCCCCGGGACAGGGGGCCTCAGATACGCAGTATTTT. As protein: CASSRTPPGQGASDTQYF.

The rearrangement links TRBV6-5 to TRBJ2-2, with D uncertain. Germline CDR1 and CDR2: MNHEY and SVGAGI. With 6 bases removed from V and 2 bases from J, the gap between germline ends came to 4 bases. The CDR3 has 12 residues. The CDR3 spells CASRHNTGELFF. The CDR3 DNA reads as TGTGCCAGCAGACATAACACCGGGGAGCTGTTTTTT.

The V gene is TRBV5-1, the J gene TRBJ2-1; TRBD2 aligns across 10 bases. Germline V gives CDR1 SGHRS, CDR2 YFSETQ. This CDR3 has 17 residues. J lost 8 bases, V lost 4 bases, and 15 bases had no gene match. This CDR3 is CASSLTPLAGDGDEQFF. The CDR3 region has the DNA TGCGCCAGCAGCCTGACCCCCCTAGCGGGAGATGGCGATGAGCAGTTCTTC. Full variable domain (rest looked up from reference TRBV5-1 and TRBJ2-1): KAGVTQTPRYLIKTRGQQVTLSCSPISGHRSVSWYQQTPGQGLQFLFEYFSETQRNKGNFPGRFSGRQFSNSRSEMNVSTLELGDSALYLCASSLTPLAGDGDEQFFGPGTRLTVL.

The rearrangement links TRBV19 to TRBJ1-5; 7 positions agree with TRBD1. In germline, CDR1 is LNHDA, CDR2 SQIVND (reference sequence). J lost 6 bases, V lost 9 bases, and 5 bases had no gene match. This CDR3 spans 12 amino acids. CDR3 in DNA: TGTGCCAGCAGACAGGGATTTCAGCCCCAGCATTTT. Its translation: CASRQGFQPQHF.

Of note for this clone: Other nucleotide sequences from this sample produce the same CDR3. CDR3 nucleotides: TGTGCCAGCAGTTACTCGACAGGGTATAATTCACCCCTCCACTTT. Protein sequence: CASSYSTGYNSPLHF. The chain carries TRBV6-5 and TRBJ1-6; 7 positions agree with TRBD1. The CDR3 sequence is 15 residues long. Germline V gives CDR1 MNHEY, CDR2 SVGAGI. With V trimmed by 0 bases and J by 4 bases, 0 bases remained unmatched.

The table lists this clone with a count of one. This chain joins TRBV7-8 and TRBJ2-1, with 8 bases lining up with TRBD2. The CDR3 has 15 residues. The ends lost 3 bases at V and 0 bases at J; junction bases unmatched: 1. Germline V lookup: CDR1 SGHVS, CDR2 FQNEAQ. The CDR3 loop reads CASSLSGSSYNEQFF. The CDR3 nucleotides read TGTGCCAGCAGCTTGAGCGGGAGCTCCTACAATGAGCAGTTCTTC.

The chain links TRBV7-9 to TRBJ2-7; 7 bases map to TRBD1. CDR1 and CDR2 (germline): SEHNR, FQNEAQ (reference sequence). This CDR3 is 14 amino acids long. The J segment lost 0 bases and the V segment lost 5 bases, leaving 4 bases of the junction unmatched. The CDR3 is CASSPGTDSYEQYF. The CDR3 DNA sequence: TGTGCCAGCAGCCCCGGGACAGACTCCTACGAGCAGTACTTC.